These 18 T cell receptor beta chains were sequenced from one sample in a study of T cell responses to AZD1222 COVID-19 vaccine. The assay was immunoSEQ multiplex PCR, and TCRdb's table has in-frame clones only and misses some. Of some 140,000 clones in the sample, roughly nine tenths are singletons; the top ten hold 5.5%. The material was peripheral blood, obtained on day 0 of MenACWY control vaccination. The receptor source for this set is an adult in good health.

The rearrangement joins TRBV7-2 to TRBJ2-7; TRBD2 agrees at 7 bases. Germline CDR1 is SGHTA and CDR2 is FQGNSA. Trimming cost V 2 bases and J 3 bases; bases outside gene matches: 13. The CDR3 consists of 17 residues. The CDR3 here is CASSLSLRAAGNYEQYF. Written as DNA, the CDR3 is TGTGCCAGCAGCTTAAGTCTACGCGCAGCGGGAAACTACGAGCAGTACTTC.

The chain joins TRBV5-6 to TRBJ2-1, with D unclear. The CDR3 totals 13 residues. Trimming removed 4 bases from V and 5 bases from J, with 10 bases in between. In germline, CDR1 is SGHDT, CDR2 YYEEEE. DNA of the CDR3: TGTGCCAGCAGCGCTGACCGTAACAATGAGCAGTTCTTC. It codes for CASSADRNNEQFF.

The V and J genes are TRBV24-1 and TRBJ1-5; D is unclear. The CDR3 consists of 13 residues. Germline V lookup: CDR1 KGHDR, CDR2 SFDVKD. V lost 2 bases, J lost 1 base, and 2 bases lay in between. The CDR3 coding sequence is TGTGCCACCAGTGATTCGAGCAATCAGCCCCAGCATTTT. This translates into CATSDSSNQPQHF.

The genes are TRBV7-6 and TRBJ1-2; maybe TRBD1 (5 bases). Germline V gene lookup returns CDR1 SGHVS and CDR2 FNYEAQ. The CDR3 runs 16 residues. V was cut by 4 bases and J by 4 bases, with 19 bases left in between. As DNA, the CDR3 is TGTGCCAGCAGCTCAGAGGTACTGGGACCGGGCTATGGCTACACCTTC. This encodes CASSSEVLGPGYGYTF.

The chain combines TRBV5-1 with TRBJ2-1; no clear D gene. This CDR3 contains 14 residues. The germline gives CDR1 SGHRS, CDR2 YFSETQ. Deletions cut 1 base from V and 8 bases from J, with 13 bases between. The CDR3 is CASSLRSTYDEQFF. CDR3 sequence (DNA): TGCGCCAGCAGCTTGAGGTCTACCTATGATGAGCAGTTCTTC.

The CDR3 region has the DNA TGTGCCAGTAGTACTAGCGGCTGGGCCGGGGAGCTGTTTTTT. Translation: CASSTSGWAGELFF. The chain employs TRBV19 and TRBJ2-2; 7 nucleotides line up with TRBD2. CDR1 and CDR2 (germline): LNHDA, SQIVND (reference sequence). The CDR3 contains 14 residues. Trimming cost V 4 bases and J 6 bases; bases outside gene matches: 5.

The rearrangement links TRBV7-2 to TRBJ1-4, with D unclear. Germline V gene lookup returns CDR1 SGHTA and CDR2 FQGNSA. With 5 bases removed from V and 4 bases from J, the gap between germline ends came to 8 bases. The CDR3 runs to 13 residues. This chain's CDR3 is CASSPKYNEKLFF. For the CDR3, the DNA is TGTGCCAGCAGCCCAAAATATAATGAAAAACTGTTTTTT.

This clone has just one count. The J gene is TRBJ2-7, the V gene TRBV25-1; no clear D gene. The CDR3 contains 11 residues. The germline V gene encodes CDR1 MGHDK and CDR2 SYGVNS. The ends were cut back, 6 bases at V and 3 bases at J, with 6 bases in the middle. The CDR3 coding sequence is TGTGCCAGCAGGCCTCGCTACGAGCAGTACTTC. Its protein product is CASRPRYEQYF.

The chain is built from TRBV7-2 and TRBJ1-3; D might be TRBD1 (6 bases). The CDR3 loop spans 18 amino acids. V was cut by 1 base and J by 8 bases, with 24 bases left in between. Germline CDR1 reads SGHTA; CDR2 reads FQGNSA. The CDR3: CASSLEGTPKTGADTIYF. The CDR3 nucleotides read TGTGCCAGCAGCTTAGAGGGAACGCCCAAGACGGGGGCAGACACCATATATTTT.

The rearrangement uses TRBV24-1 and TRBJ2-2, with D unclear. V was clipped by 0 bases and J by 2 bases, with 12 bases between them. Germline CDR1 and CDR2: KGHDR and SFDVKD. The CDR3 loop spans 17 amino acids. CDR3 sequence reads: CATSDLHLASNTGELFF. The CDR3 DNA is TGTGCCACCAGTGATTTGCACCTGGCCAGCAACACCGGGGAGCTGTTTTTT.

This chain joins TRBV2 and TRBJ1-3; D is undetermined. Trimming cost V 5 bases and J 7 bases, with 15 bases left between them. CDR1 SNHLY and CDR2 FYNNEI come from the germline V gene. The CDR3 has 14 amino acids. The CDR3 sequence is CASSFYDKSNTIYF. CDR3 DNA: TGTGCCAGCAGTTTCTACGATAAGAGCAACACCATATATTTT.

The genes are TRBV7-2 and TRBJ1-1; D ambiguous. This CDR3 is built from 14 residues. V was shortened by 2 bases and J by 5 bases, with 12 bases between the two germline ends. Looked up from germline, CDR1 is SGHTA and CDR2 is FQGNSA. The CDR3, as DNA: TGTGCCAGCAGCTTAAGTGGGTTCGGGACTGAAGCTTTCTTT. It encodes CASSLSGFGTEAFF.

V is TRBV10-3 and J is TRBJ2-1; D unclear. The CDR3 covers 14 residues. The germline gives CDR1 ENHRY, CDR2 SYGVKD. Trimming removed 3 bases at V and 3 bases at J, with 9 bases between. CDR3 bases: TGTGCCATCAGTGAACTTGCCGACTACAATGAGCAGTTCTTC. It specifies CAISELADYNEQFF.

The V and J genes are TRBV24-1 and TRBJ2-7; TRBD2 might be the D (6 bases). CDR1 and CDR2 from the germline V gene are KGHDR and SFDVKD. The CDR3 is 18 residues long. V lost 5 bases, J lost 0 bases, and 22 bases lay in between. The CDR3 region is CATSGPYGAGQSSYEQYF. The CDR3, as DNA: TGTGCCACCAGTGGCCCCTATGGTGCGGGGCAGAGCTCCTACGAGCAGTACTTC.

This clone was seen a few times. The chain uses TRBV12-5 and TRBJ2-6; D is unclear. In germline, CDR1 is LGHNT, CDR2 FRNRAP. CDR3 length: 13 amino acids. V lost 5 bases and J lost 4, with 6 bases in between. CDR3 in amino acids: CASGLSGANVLTF. CDR3 bases: TGTGCTAGTGGTCTATCCGGGGCCAACGTCCTGACTTTC.

V is TRBV10-3 and J is TRBJ2-5; 8 bases match TRBD1. Germline values: CDR1 ENHRY, CDR2 SYGVKD. V lost 3 bases, J lost 4 bases, and 7 bases stayed unmatched. This CDR3 contains 15 residues. This CDR3 reads CAISDPGTGGETQYF. The CDR3 region has the DNA TGTGCCATCAGTGACCCCGGGACAGGTGGAGAGACCCAGTACTTC.

The chain employs TRBV7-9 and TRBJ1-3, with D possibly being TRBD1 (5 bases). V dropped 5 bases and J dropped 0 bases, with 23 bases sitting between them. Germline V gene data show CDR1 as SEHNR and CDR2 as FQNEAQ (reference sequence). The length of the CDR3 is 19 residues. The CDR3 loop is CASSPLVFRRQGSGNTIYF. CDR3 nucleotides: TGTGCCAGCAGCCCCCTCGTCTTCCGTCGGCAGGGCTCTGGAAACACCATATATTTT.

The V gene is TRBV28, the J gene TRBJ2-1; no definite D call. V was trimmed by 1 base and J by 8 bases, leaving 6 bases between them. Germline V gene lookup returns CDR1 MDHEN and CDR2 SYDVKM. This CDR3 has 12 amino acids. In nucleotides, the CDR3 is TGTGCCAGCAGTTTATTTCAAGATGAGCAGTTCTTC. Translating gives CASSLFQDEQFF.